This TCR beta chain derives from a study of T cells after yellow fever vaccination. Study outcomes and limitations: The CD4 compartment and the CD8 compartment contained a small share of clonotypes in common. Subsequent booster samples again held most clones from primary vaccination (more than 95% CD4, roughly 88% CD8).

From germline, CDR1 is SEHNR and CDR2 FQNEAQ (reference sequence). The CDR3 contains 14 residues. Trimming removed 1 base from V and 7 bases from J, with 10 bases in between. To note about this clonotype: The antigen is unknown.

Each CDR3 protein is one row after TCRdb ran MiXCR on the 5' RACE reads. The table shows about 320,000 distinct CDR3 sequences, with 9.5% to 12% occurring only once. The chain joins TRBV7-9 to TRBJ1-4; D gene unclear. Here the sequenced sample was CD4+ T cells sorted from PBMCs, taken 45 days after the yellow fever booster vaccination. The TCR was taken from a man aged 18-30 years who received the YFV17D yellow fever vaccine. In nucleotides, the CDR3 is TGTGCCAGCAGCTTAGGAGGGCAGTCTGAAAAACTGTTTTTT. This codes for CASSLGGQSEKLFF.